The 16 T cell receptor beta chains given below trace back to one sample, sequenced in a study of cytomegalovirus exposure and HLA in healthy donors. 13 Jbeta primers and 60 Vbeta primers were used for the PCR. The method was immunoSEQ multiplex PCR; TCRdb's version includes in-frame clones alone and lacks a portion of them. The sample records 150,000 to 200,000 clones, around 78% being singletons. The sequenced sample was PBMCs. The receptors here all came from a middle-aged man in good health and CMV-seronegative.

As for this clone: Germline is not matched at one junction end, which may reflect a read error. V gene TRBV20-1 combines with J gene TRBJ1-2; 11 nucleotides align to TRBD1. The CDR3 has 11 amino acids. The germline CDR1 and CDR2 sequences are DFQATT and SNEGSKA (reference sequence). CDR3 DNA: TGCAGTGCTGGTAGGACAGGGGGCCCCATCTTC. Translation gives CSAGRTGGPIF.

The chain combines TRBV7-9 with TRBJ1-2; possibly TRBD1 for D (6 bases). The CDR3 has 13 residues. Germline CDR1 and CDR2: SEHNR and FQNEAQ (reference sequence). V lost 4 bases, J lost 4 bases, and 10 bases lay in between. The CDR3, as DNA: TGTGCCAGCAGCTGGGGACAACCCTATGGCTACACCTTC. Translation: CASSWGQPYGYTF.

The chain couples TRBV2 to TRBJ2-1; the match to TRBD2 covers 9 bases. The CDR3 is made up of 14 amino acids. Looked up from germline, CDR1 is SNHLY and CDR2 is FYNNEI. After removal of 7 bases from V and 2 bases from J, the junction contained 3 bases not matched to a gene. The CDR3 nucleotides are TGTGCCAGCACGTCTAGCGGGGCCTACAATGAGCAGTTCTTC. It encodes CASTSSGAYNEQFF.

The CDR3 loop reads CASTTTQDEQYF. CDR3 DNA sequence: TGTGCCAGCACTACGACCCAGGACGAGCAGTACTTC. The chain employs TRBV7-2 and TRBJ2-7; D unclear. The V gene lost 7 bases and the J gene lost 5 bases, with 12 bases spanning the gap. Germline V lookup: CDR1 SGHTA, CDR2 FQGNSA. The CDR3 is 12 amino acids.

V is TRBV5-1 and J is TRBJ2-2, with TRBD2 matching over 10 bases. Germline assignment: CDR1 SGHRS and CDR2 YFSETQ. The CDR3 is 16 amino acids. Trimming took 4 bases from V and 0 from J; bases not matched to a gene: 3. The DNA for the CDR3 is TGCGCCAGCAGCCCCGGGACTAGCGCGAACACCGGGGAGCTGTTTTTT. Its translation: CASSPGTSANTGELFF.

CDR3 nucleotide sequence: TGTGCCAGCAGCTTAGGGCGGGCAGGGGGCAGGGGCACTGAAGCTTTCTTT. As protein: CASSLGRAGGRGTEAFF. The chain is built from TRBV7-8 and TRBJ1-1; 8 bases are shared with TRBD1. The CDR3 sequence is 17 residues long. In germline, CDR1 is SGHVS, CDR2 FQNEAQ. The trim removed 1 base at V and 4 bases at J, leaving 11 bases unmatched.

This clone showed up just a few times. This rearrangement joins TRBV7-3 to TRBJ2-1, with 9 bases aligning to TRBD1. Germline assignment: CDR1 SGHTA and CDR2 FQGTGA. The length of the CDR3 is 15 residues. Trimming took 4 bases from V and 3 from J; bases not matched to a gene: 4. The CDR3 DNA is TGTGCCAGCAGCTCGGGACAGGGAATCTACAATGAGCAGTTCTTC. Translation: CASSSGQGIYNEQFF.

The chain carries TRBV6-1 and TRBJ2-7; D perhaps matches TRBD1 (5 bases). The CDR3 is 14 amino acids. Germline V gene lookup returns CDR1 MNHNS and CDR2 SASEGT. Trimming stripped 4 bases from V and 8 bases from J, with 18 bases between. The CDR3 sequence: CASSGQNPEKKQYF. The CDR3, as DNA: TGTGCCAGCAGTGGACAGAATCCCGAGAAGAAGCAGTACTTC.

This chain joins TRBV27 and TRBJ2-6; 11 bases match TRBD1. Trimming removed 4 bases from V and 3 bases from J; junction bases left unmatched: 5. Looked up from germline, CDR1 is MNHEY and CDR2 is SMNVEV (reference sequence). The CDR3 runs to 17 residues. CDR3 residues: CASSWGQGVVGANVLTF. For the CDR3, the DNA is TGTGCCAGCAGTTGGGGACAGGGGGTGGTTGGGGCCAACGTCCTGACTTTC.

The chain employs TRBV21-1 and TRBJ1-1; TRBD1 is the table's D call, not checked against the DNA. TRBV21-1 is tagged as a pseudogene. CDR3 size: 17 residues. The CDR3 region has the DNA TGTGCCAGCTTCGGGGATCCAGCAGGGGCTTTGAACACTGAAGCTTTCTTT. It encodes CASFGDPAGALNTEAFF.

CDR3: CASSGGTLSSYEQYF. Written as DNA, the CDR3 is TGCGCCAGCAGCGGGGGGACTTTAAGCTCCTACGAGCAGTACTTC. J is TRBJ2-7 and V is TRBV5-1, with a tentative D call TRBD2 (6 bases). Deletions cut 4 bases from V and 0 bases from J, with 14 bases between. Germline V CDR1 and CDR2: SGHRS, YFSETQ. This CDR3 comprises 15 residues.

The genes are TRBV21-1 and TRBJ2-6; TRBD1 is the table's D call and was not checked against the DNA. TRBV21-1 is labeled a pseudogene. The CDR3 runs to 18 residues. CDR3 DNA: TGTGCCAGCAGCGAAAAGGAGGCTAGGGGGCCTGGGGCCAACGTCCTGACTTTC. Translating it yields CASSEKEARGPGANVLTF.

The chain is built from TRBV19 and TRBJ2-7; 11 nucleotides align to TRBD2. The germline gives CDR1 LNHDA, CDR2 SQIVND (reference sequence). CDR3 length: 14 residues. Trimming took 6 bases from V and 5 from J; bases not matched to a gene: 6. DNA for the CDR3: TGTGCCAGTAGGCGACTAGCGGGAACGGACGAGCAGTACTTC. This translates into CASRRLAGTDEQYF.

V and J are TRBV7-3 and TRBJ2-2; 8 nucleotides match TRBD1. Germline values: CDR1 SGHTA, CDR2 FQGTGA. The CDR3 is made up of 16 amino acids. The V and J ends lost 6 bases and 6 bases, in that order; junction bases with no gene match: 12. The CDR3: CASSLQGVGFAGELFF. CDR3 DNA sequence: TGTGCCAGCAGTCTACAGGGGGTGGGGTTCGCCGGGGAGCTGTTTTTT. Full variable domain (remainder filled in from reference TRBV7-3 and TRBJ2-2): GAGVSQTPSNKVTEKGKYVELRCDPISGHTALYWYRQSLGQGPEFLIYFQGTGAADDSGLPNDRFFAVRPEGSVSTLKIQRTERGDSAVYLCASSLQGVGFAGELFFGEGSRLTVL.

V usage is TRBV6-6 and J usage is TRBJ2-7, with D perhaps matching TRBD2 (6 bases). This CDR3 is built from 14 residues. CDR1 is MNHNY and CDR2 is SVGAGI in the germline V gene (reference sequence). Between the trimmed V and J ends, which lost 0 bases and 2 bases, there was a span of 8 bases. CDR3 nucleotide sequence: TGTGCCAGCAGTTACTCTGGCGGGACCTACGAGCAGTACTTC. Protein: CASSYSGGTYEQYF.

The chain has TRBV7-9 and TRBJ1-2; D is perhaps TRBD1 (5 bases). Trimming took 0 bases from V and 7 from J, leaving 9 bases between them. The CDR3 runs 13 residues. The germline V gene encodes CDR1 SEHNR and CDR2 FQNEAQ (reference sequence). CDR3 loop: CASSLAGQSGYTF. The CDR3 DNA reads TGTGCCAGCAGCTTAGCGGGGCAATCTGGCTACACCTTC.